This T cell receptor beta chain was sequenced during a study of early T cells in non-severe SARS-CoV-2 infection. Turning to the study itself: Unsorted whole blood bulk RNA was sequenced, with unpaired chains. Study-level findings and limits: CD4 and private specificities were missed by VDJdb matching, which favored anti-spike CD8 responses.

This clonotype was counted many times. Its antigen is still unknown. Researchers tagged individual cDNA molecules with unique molecular identifiers. TCRdb passed the 5' RACE reads through MiXCR, listing each CDR3 protein once. Of about 58,000 distinct CDR3 sequences listed, over 9.5% are singletons. There are 13 residues in the CDR3. Germline-derived CDR1 and CDR2 are SQVTM and ANQGSEA. V lost 7 bases, J lost 6 bases, and 19 bases lay in between. The receptor was isolated from an adult who was a healthcare worker with PCR-confirmed SARS-CoV-2 infection or an uninfected control (not recorded which). Sequenced sample: whole blood. The gene calls are TRBV29-1 and TRBJ2-7; perhaps TRBD2 as D (5 bases). The CDR3 DNA reads TGCAGCGCCTGGGAGTTAGGTGCCGCCGAGCAGTACTTC. Protein sequence: CSAWELGAAEQYF.